Shown below are 6 T cell receptor beta chains from a single sample sequenced in a study of T and B cells in COVID-19 patients. BIOMED2 TRB-A/B primer pools were used in multiplex TRB PCR. TCRdb reanalysed the multiplex PCR reads using MiXCR and keeps one entry per CDR3 protein. This sample carries fewer than 6,000 distinct CDR3 sequences, 21% of them seen once, and the ten largest clones take over 3%. Blood genomic DNA input for TRB amplification was about 220-500 ng. Sequencing used blood. The receptors here all came from a human donor with active COVID-19.

The gene calls are TRBV5-1 and TRBJ2-3; D possibly corresponds to TRBD2 (6 bases). With 4 bases removed from V and 2 bases from J, the gap between germline ends came to 14 bases. Germline V gives CDR1 SGHRS, CDR2 YFSETQ. This CDR3 contains 15 residues. The CDR3 DNA sequence: TGCGCCAGCAGCCCCGGGTTAGCGGCCACAGATACGCAGTATTTT. It is translated as CASSPGLAATDTQYF. Supplemented by reference TRBV5-1 and TRBJ2-3, the full variable domain reads KAGVTQTPRYLIKTRGQQVTLSCSPISGHRSVSWYQQTPGQGLQFLFEYFSETQRNKGNFPGRFSGRQFSNSRSEMNVSTLELGDSALYLCASSPGLAATDTQYFGPGTRLTVL.

By share, this clonotype counts as medium-sized. The rearrangement uses TRBV7-9 and TRBJ2-7; D is possibly TRBD1 or TRBD2 (5 bases each). The CDR3 has 18 residues. The V end lost 1 base, the J end lost 0 bases, and 19 bases lay between the germline ends. Germline CDR1 SEHNR, CDR2 FQNEAQ (reference sequence). CDR3 nucleotide sequence: TGTGCCAGCAGCTTAGGATTTACCGGGGCCGATCCCTCCTACGAGCAGTACTTC. Its protein is CASSLGFTGADPSYEQYF.

As DNA, the CDR3 is TGTGCCAGCAGCTTAGAGGCCGGCTACGAGCAGTACTTC. Translated, it gives CASSLEAGYEQYF. V gene TRBV11-1 combines with J gene TRBJ2-7; D not resolved. This CDR3 comprises 13 residues. Germline CDR1 SGHAT, CDR2 FQDESV (reference sequence). The V end was cut by 1 base, the J end by 3 bases, with 7 bases between. Filled out from reference TRBV11-1 and TRBJ2-7, the complete variable domain reads EAEVAQSPRYKITEKSQAVAFWCDPISGHATLYWYRQILGQGPELLVQFQDESVVDDSQLPKDRFSAERLKGVDSTLKIQPAELGDSAMYLCASSLEAGYEQYFGPGTRLTVT.

This clonotype appeared many times. V gene TRBV7-2 combines with J gene TRBJ2-7; D might be TRBD1 (5 bases). Germline V gene lookup returns CDR1 SGHTA and CDR2 FQGNSA. The CDR3 length is 14 residues. The V gene lost 4 bases and the J gene lost 3 bases, with 13 bases spanning the gap. The CDR3 here is CASSSSRAGYEQYF. DNA for the CDR3: TGTGCCAGCAGCTCTTCCAGGGCCGGCTACGAGCAGTACTTC. The full variable domain, completed using reference TRBV7-2 and TRBJ2-7, is GAGVSQSPSNKVTEKGKDVELRCDPISGHTALYWYRQSLGQGLEFLIYFQGNSAPDKSGLPSDRFSAERTGGSVSTLTIQRTQQEDSAVYLCASSSSRAGYEQYFGPGTRLTVT.

By sample fraction, this clonotype is medium-sized. The chain employs TRBV19 and TRBJ2-5; tentatively, D is TRBD1 or TRBD2 (6 bases each). CDR3 size: 18 residues. Trimming took 3 bases from V and 0 from J, leaving 20 bases between them. In germline, CDR1 is LNHDA, CDR2 SQIVND (reference sequence). Here the CDR3 DNA reads TGTGCCAGTAGTATCACTCATCGGGGGTACAGGGACCAAGAGACCCAGTACTTC. It specifies CASSITHRGYRDQETQYF.

The chain links TRBV7-2 to TRBJ2-3, with TRBD2 matching over 11 bases. The CDR3 sequence is 16 residues long. Germline V gene lookup returns CDR1 SGHTA and CDR2 FQGNSA. Trimming removed 4 bases from V and 2 bases from J; junction bases left unmatched: 5. CDR3 sequence reads: CASSSSGRPTTDTQYF. The CDR3 DNA follows: TGTGCCAGCAGCTCTAGCGGGAGGCCGACCACAGATACGCAGTATTTT.